Listed here are 10 T cell receptor beta chains from one sample, sequenced in a study of blood T cell repertoires in COVID-19. The data were produced by immunoSEQ multiplex PCR, yet TCRdb's version contains in-frame clones alone and is incomplete. The table records about 290,000 clones, around four fifths of them present only once. Sequences were obtained from peripheral blood. The source of these receptors is a woman in her forties or fifties with active or convalescent COVID-19.

The chain joins TRBV11-3 to TRBJ1-1; no clear D gene. CDR1 and CDR2 from the germline V gene are SGHNT and YENEEA. The CDR3 loop spans 14 amino acids. Trimming shortened V by 1 base and J by 2 bases, and 8 bases separated the two germline ends. The CDR3 protein is CASSLGSRNTEAFF. CDR3 DNA sequence: TGTGCCAGCAGCTTAGGTAGCCGTAACACTGAAGCTTTCTTT. The whole variable domain, remainder taken from reference TRBV11-3 and TRBJ1-1, is EAGVVQSPRYKIIEKKQPVAFWCNPISGHNTLYWYLQNLGQGPELLIRYENEEAVDDSQLPKDRFSAERLKGVDSTLKIQPAELGDSAVYLCASSLGSRNTEAFFGQGTRLTVV.

V is TRBV4-1 and J is TRBJ1-2; no clear D. The germline gives CDR1 MGHRA, CDR2 YSYEKL. V was trimmed by 0 bases and J by 8 bases, leaving 13 bases between them. The CDR3 is 14 residues long. The CDR3 here is CASSQEAAFLGYTF. The CDR3, as DNA: TGCGCCAGCAGCCAAGAGGCGGCCTTTTTGGGCTACACCTTC.

The chain employs TRBV6-5 and TRBJ2-7, with 8 positions matching TRBD2. This CDR3 comprises 14 residues. V shed 5 bases and J 1 base; nucleotides not matched to a gene: 4. CDR1 and CDR2 from the germline V gene are MNHEY and SVGAGI. CDR3 in amino acids: CASSPSGLSYEQYF. CDR3 sequence (DNA): TGTGCCAGCAGTCCTAGCGGGTTGTCCTACGAGCAGTACTTC.

CDR3 loop: CASSQGPSTQGGNIQYF. The CDR3 coding sequence is TGTGCCAGCAGCCAAGGCCCCAGCACCCAAGGGGGAAACATTCAGTACTTC. This chain joins TRBV3-1 (or the pseudogene TRBV3-2) and TRBJ2-4; D possibly corresponds to TRBD1 (6 bases). The length of the CDR3 is 17 residues. Trimming stripped 1 base from V and 6 bases from J, with 19 bases between. In germline, CDR1 is LGHDT, CDR2 YNNKEL (reference sequence).

This chain uses TRBV28 with TRBJ1-2; D remains unclear. CDR1 MDHEN and CDR2 SYDVKM come from the germline V gene. This CDR3 has 12 amino acids. Trimming pared 7 bases from V and 3 bases from J, leaving 9 bases between. Written as DNA, the CDR3 is TGTGCCAGCACCTCAACGGACTATGGCTACACCTTC. Amino acid sequence: CASTSTDYGYTF.

The chain recombines TRBV19 with TRBJ2-1, with 7 bases fitting TRBD1. Germline CDR1 and CDR2: LNHDA and SQIVND (reference sequence). The ends lost 3 bases at V and 3 bases at J; junction bases unmatched: 11. The CDR3 covers 17 residues. The CDR3 sequence is CASSISSIPGGYNEQFF. The CDR3 nucleotides read TGTGCCAGTAGTATTTCTAGCATCCCAGGGGGCTACAATGAGCAGTTCTTC.

For the CDR3, the DNA is TGTGCCAGCAGTCAGGGTTCCGTGGAAAAACTGTTTTTT. Its protein is CASSQGSVEKLFF. The chain joins TRBV28 to TRBJ1-4, with D possibly being TRBD1 (5 bases). Germline CDR1 and CDR2: MDHEN and SYDVKM. CDR3 length: 13 amino acids. Trimming stripped 5 bases from V and 8 bases from J, with 12 bases between.

Only a few counts were recorded for this clone. This chain connects TRBV5-4 to TRBJ2-5; 7 positions agree with TRBD1. The CDR3 has 13 amino acids. The germline gives CDR1 SGHNT, CDR2 YYREEE (reference sequence). J lost 4 bases, V lost 0 bases, and 0 bases had no gene match. CDR3 residues: CASSLDRGETQYF. The CDR3 region has the DNA TGTGCCAGCAGCTTGGACAGGGGAGAGACCCAGTACTTC. The entire variable domain, with the rest obtained from reference TRBV5-4 and TRBJ2-5, is as follows: ETGVTQSPTHLIKTRGQQVTLRCSSQSGHNTVSWYQQALGQGPQFIFQYYREEENGRGNFPPRFSGLQFPNYSSELNVNALELDDSALYLCASSLDRGETQYFGPGTRLLVL.

The CDR3 bases are TGCAGTGCTAGTCTCGGTCTGGGCAATCAGCCCCAGCATTTT. Protein: CSASLGLGNQPQHF. This chain connects TRBV20-1 to TRBJ1-5; D not certain. Trimming left V 3 bases short and J 2 bases short, with 11 bases between. CDR1 is DFQATT, CDR2 SNEGSKA, per germline (reference sequence). The CDR3 loop spans 14 amino acids.

The gene calls are TRBV14 and TRBJ1-4; D is possibly TRBD1 (5 bases). CDR3 length equals 14 residues. Germline CDR1 reads SGHDN; CDR2 reads FVKESK. Trimming cost V 1 base and J 4 bases, with 7 bases left between them. The CDR3 spells CASSQGTLNEKLFF. CDR3 sequence (DNA): TGTGCCAGCAGCCAAGGGACACTTAATGAAAAACTGTTTTTT.